Presented here are 4 T cell receptor beta chains from one specimen sequenced in a study of cytomegalovirus exposure and HLA in healthy donors (dated by TCRdb to 2016 to 2017). The protocol used for the library was the immunoSEQ multiplex PCR assay. A mixture of 60 forward primers for TCR Vbeta segments and 13 reverse primers for TCR Jbeta segments was used in the multiplex PCR. Here the immuneACCESS table is served through TCRdb, limited to in-frame sequences with V and J called. Missing clones are a known gap in these copies; in checked studies unresolved V genes cover under half, and the rest lacks a known reason. The record for this sample contains about 88,000 clones. The ten top clones hold 5% to 6.5% of the sample. The material sequenced was PBMCs. The receptor set was obtained from a girl aged 10 to 17 in good health and CMV-seropositive.

The chain joins TRBV25-1 to TRBJ2-2, with D possibly being TRBD1 (7 bases). Trimming removed 2 bases from V and 7 bases from J, with 20 bases in between. In germline, CDR1 is MGHDK, CDR2 SYGVNS. The CDR3 runs to 17 residues. The CDR3 loop reads CASSEIFDREEGGELFF. CDR3 nucleotide sequence: TGTGCCAGCAGTGAAATATTCGACAGGGAGGAAGGCGGGGAGCTGTTTTTT.

This chain uses TRBV9 with TRBJ2-1; 11 bases are shared with TRBD2. This CDR3 has 16 amino acids. V dropped 3 bases and J dropped 9; count of bases not matched to a gene: 11. Germline V lookup: CDR1 SGDLS, CDR2 YYNGEE. The CDR3 loop reads CASSGDASGGLGEQFF. CDR3 in DNA: TGTGCCAGCAGCGGGGATGCTAGCGGGGGGCTCGGTGAGCAGTTCTTC.

V and J are TRBV6-5 and TRBJ1-1; perhaps TRBD1 as D (5 bases). This CDR3 has 11 residues. Germline V gene lookup returns CDR1 MNHEY and CDR2 SVGAGI. Deletions cut 7 bases from V and 5 bases from J, with 8 bases between. The CDR3 region has the DNA TGTGCCAGCATGGGGCGGACTGAAGCTTTCTTT. Residues: CASMGRTEAFF.

The V gene is TRBV9, the J gene TRBJ2-3; TRBD2 matches 8 bases. Trimming removed 6 bases from V and 3 bases from J; junction bases left unmatched: 9. CDR1 SGDLS and CDR2 YYNGEE come from the germline V gene. The CDR3 totals 15 residues. The CDR3 loop is CASTTIAGTTDTQYF. In DNA, the CDR3 is TGTGCCAGCACTACGATAGCGGGGACTACAGATACGCAGTATTTT.